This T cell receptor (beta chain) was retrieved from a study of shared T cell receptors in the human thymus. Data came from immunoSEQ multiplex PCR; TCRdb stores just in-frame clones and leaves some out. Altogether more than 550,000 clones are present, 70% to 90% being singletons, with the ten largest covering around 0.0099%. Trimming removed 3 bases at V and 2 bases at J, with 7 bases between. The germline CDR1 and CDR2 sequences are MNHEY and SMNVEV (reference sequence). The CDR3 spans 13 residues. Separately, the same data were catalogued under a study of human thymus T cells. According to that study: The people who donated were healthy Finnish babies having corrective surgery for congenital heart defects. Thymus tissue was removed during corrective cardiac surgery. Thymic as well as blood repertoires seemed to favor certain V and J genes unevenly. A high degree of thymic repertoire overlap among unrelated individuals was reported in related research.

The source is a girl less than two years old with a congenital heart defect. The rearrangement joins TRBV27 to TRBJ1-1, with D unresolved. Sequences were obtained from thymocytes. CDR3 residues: CASSFEGNTEAFF. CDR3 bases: TGTGCCAGCAGTTTTGAGGGAAACACTGAAGCTTTCTTT.